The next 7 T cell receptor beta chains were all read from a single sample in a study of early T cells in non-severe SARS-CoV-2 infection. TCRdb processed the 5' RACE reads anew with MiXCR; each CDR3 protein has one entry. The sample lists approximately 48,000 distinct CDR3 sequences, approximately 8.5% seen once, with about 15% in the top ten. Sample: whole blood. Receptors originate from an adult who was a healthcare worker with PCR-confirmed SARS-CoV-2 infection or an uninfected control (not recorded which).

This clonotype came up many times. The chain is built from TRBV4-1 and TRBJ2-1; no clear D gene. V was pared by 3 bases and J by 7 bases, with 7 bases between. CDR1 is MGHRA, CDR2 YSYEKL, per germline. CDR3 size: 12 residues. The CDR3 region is CASSHPQNEQFF. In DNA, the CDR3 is TGCGCCAGCAGCCATCCCCAGAATGAGCAGTTCTTC.

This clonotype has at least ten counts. In DNA form, the CDR3 reads TGTGCCAGCAGCTTAGAGGGGACTGCAACTAATGAAAAACTGTTTTTT. This gives the protein CASSLEGTATNEKLFF. V and J are TRBV7-6 and TRBJ1-4; the D gene is possibly TRBD1 (5 bases). The CDR3 length is 16 residues. CDR1 and CDR2 (germline): SGHVS, FNYEAQ. Trimming took 1 base from V and 0 from J, leaving 9 bases between them.

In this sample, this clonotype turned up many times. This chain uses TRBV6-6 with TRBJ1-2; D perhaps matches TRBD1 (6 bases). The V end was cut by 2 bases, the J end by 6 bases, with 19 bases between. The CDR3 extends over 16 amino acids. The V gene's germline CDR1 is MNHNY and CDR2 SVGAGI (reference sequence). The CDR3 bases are TGTGCCAGCAGTTACGATACCTGGGGGGGCCAGGATGGCTACACCTTC. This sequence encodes CASSYDTWGGQDGYTF.

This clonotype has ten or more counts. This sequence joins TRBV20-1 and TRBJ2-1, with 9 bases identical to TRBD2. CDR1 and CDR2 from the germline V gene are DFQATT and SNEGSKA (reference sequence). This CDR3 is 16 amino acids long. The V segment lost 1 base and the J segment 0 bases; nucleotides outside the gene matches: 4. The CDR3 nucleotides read TGCAGTGCTAGAGGTCTAGCGGGGATCTCCTACAATGAGCAGTTCTTC. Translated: CSARGLAGISYNEQFF.

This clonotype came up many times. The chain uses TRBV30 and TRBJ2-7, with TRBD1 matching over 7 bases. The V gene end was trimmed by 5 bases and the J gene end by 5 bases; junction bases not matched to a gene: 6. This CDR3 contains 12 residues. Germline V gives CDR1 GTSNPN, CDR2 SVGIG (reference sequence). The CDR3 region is CAWGRQGNEQYF. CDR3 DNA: TGTGCCTGGGGGAGACAGGGAAACGAGCAGTACTTC. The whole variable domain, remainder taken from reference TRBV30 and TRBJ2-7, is SQTIHQWPATLVQPVGSPLSLECTVEGTSNPNLYWYRQAAGRGLQLLFYSVGIGQISSEVPQNLSASRPQDRQFILSSKKLLLSDSGFYLCAWGRQGNEQYFGPGTRLTVT.

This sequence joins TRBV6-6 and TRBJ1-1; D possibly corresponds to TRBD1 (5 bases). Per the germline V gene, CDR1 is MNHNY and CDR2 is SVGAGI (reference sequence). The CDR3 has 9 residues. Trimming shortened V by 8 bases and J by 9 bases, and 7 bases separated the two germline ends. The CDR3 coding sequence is TGTGCCAGCGGGACGAAAGCTTTCTTT. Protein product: CASGTKAFF.

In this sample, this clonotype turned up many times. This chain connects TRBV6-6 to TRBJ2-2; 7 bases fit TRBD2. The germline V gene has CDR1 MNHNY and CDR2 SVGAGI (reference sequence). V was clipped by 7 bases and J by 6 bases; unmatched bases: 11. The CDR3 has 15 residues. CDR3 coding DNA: TGTGCCAGCAAAGGAGGGGAGGGCCGTTCCGGGGAGCTGTTTTTT. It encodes CASKGGEGRSGELFF.